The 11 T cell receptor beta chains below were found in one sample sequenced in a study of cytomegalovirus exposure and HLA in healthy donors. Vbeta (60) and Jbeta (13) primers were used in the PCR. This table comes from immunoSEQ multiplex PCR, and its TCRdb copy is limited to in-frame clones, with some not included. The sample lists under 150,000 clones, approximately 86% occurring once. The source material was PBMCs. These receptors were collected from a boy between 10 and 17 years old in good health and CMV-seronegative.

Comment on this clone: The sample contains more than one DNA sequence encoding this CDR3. The CDR3 reads CASSPTGGQPQHF. The CDR3 DNA sequence: TGTGCCAGCAGCCCGACAGGGGGTCAGCCCCAGCATTTT. The chain has TRBV7-9 and TRBJ1-5; 9 positions match TRBD1. CDR3 size: 13 residues. V dropped 5 bases and J dropped 6; count of bases not matched to a gene: 2. CDR1 is SEHNR and CDR2 is FQNEAQ in the germline V gene (reference sequence).

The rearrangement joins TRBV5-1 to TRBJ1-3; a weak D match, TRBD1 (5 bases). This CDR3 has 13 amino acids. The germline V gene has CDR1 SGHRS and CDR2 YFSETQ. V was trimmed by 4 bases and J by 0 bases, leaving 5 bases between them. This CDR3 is CASSQGSGNTIYF. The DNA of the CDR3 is TGCGCCAGCAGCCAGGGCTCTGGAAACACCATATATTTT.

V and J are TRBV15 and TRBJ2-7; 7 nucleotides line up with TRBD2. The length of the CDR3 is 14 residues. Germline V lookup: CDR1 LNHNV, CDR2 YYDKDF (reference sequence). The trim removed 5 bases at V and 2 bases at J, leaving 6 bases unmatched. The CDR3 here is CATSSLAKPYEQYF. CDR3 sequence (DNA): TGTGCCACCAGCTCACTAGCGAAACCCTACGAGCAGTACTTC.

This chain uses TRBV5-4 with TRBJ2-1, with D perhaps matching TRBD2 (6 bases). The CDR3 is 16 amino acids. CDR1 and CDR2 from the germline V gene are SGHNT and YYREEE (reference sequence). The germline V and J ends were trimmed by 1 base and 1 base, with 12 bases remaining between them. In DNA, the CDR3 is TGTGCCAGCAGCTTGTCGGTAGCGGCGTCCTACAATGAGCAGTTCTTC. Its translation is CASSLSVAASYNEQFF.

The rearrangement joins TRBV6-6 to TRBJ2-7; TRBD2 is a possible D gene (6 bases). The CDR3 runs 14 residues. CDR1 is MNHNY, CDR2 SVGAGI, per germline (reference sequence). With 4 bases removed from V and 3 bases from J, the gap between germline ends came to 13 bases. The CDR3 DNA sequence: TGTGCCAGCAGTTCCACGGGACTCCACTACGAGCAGTACTTC. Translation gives CASSSTGLHYEQYF.

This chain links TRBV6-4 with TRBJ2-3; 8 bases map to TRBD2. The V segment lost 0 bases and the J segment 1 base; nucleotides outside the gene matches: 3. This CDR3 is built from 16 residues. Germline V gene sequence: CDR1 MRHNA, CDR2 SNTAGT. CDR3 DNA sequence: TGTGCCAGCAGTGACTCCAGCGGGGGTGGCACAGATACGCAGTATTTT. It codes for CASSDSSGGGTDTQYF.

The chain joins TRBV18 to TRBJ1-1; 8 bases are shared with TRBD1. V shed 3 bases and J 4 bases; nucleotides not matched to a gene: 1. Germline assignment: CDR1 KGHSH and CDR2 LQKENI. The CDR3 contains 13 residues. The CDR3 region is CASSPGQGTEAFF. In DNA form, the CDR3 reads TGTGCCAGCTCACCTGGACAGGGCACTGAAGCTTTCTTT. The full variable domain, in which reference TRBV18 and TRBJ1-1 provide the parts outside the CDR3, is NAGVMQNPRHLVRRRGQEARLRCSPMKGHSHVYWYRQLPEEGLKFMVYLQKENIIDESGMPKERFSAEFPKEGPSILRIQQVVRGDSAAYFCASSPGQGTEAFFGQGTRLTVV.

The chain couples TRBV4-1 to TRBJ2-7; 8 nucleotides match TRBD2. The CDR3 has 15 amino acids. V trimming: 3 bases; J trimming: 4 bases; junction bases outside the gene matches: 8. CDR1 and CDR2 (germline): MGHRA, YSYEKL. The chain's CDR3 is CASSHGRGGRYEQYF. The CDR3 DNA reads TGCGCCAGCAGCCACGGGAGGGGGGGTCGATACGAGCAGTACTTC.

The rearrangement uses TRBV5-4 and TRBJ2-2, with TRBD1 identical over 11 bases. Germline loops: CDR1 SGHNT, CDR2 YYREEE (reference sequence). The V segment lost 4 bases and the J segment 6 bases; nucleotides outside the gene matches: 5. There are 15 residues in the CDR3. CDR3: CASSAQGQGAGELFF. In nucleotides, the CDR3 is TGTGCCAGCAGCGCTCAGGGACAGGGGGCCGGGGAGCTGTTTTTT.

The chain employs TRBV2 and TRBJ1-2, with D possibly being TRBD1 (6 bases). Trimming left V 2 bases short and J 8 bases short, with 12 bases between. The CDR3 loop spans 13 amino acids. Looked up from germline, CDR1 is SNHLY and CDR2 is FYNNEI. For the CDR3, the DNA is TGTGCCAGCAGTGAAAAGGGGGTGTTAGGCTACACCTTC. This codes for CASSEKGVLGYTF. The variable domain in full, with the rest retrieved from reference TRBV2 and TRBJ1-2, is EPEVTQTPSHQVTQMGQEVILRCVPISNHLYFYWYRQILGQKVEFLVSFYNNEISEKSEIFDDQFSVERPDGSNFTLKIRSTKLEDSAMYFCASSEKGVLGYTFGSGTRLTVV.

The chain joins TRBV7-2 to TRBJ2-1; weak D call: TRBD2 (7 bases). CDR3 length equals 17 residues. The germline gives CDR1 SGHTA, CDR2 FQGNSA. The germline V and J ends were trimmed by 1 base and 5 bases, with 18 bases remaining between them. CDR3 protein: CASSLVGGRGGNNEQFF. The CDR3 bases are TGTGCCAGCAGCTTAGTGGGAGGGAGGGGGGGGAACAATGAGCAGTTCTTC.